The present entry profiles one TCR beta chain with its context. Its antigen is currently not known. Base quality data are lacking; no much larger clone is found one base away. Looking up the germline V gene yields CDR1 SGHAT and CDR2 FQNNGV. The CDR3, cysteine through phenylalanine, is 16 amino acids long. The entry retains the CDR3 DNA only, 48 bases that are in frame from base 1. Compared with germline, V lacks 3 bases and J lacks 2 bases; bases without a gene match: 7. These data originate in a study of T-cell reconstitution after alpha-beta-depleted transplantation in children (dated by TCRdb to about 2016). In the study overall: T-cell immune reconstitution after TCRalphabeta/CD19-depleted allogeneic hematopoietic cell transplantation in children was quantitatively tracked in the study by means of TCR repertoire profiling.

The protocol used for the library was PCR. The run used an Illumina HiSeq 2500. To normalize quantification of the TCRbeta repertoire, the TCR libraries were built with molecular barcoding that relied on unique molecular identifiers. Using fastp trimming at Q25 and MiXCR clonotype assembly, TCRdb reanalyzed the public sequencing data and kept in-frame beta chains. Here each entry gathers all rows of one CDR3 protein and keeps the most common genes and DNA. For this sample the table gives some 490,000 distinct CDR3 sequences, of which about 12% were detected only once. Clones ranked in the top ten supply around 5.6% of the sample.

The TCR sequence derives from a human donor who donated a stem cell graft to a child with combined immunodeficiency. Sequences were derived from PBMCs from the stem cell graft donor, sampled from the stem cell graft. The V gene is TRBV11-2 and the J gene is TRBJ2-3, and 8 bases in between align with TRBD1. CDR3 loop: CASSFRGRVDTDTQYF. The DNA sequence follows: TGTGCCAGCAGCTTCAGGGGGCGAGTAGACACAGATACGCAGTATTTT.